The 26 T cell receptor beta chains in this list originate from one sample, sequenced in a study of control samples from healthy donors and cancer patients. The method was immunoSEQ multiplex PCR; TCRdb's version includes in-frame clones alone and lacks a portion of them. The sample contains more than 95,000 clones, 80% to 90% of which appear only once. Sequencing was carried out using PBMCs. These receptors came from a woman between 50 and 59 years old with colorectal cancer.

The chain joins TRBV9 to TRBJ2-5, with 7 bases aligning to TRBD1. V gave up 0 bases and J gave up 5 bases; unmatched junction bases: 7. Germline loops: CDR1 SGDLS, CDR2 YYNGEE. The CDR3 sequence is 15 residues long. CDR3: CASSVEGAVIETQYF. Written as DNA, the CDR3 is TGTGCCAGCAGCGTAGAGGGGGCAGTAATCGAGACCCAGTACTTC.

The chain couples TRBV6-5 to TRBJ2-7; no clear D. CDR3 length: 12 amino acids. Trimming took off 5 bases at V and 3 bases at J, with 8 bases between the two ends. In germline, CDR1 is MNHEY, CDR2 SVGAGI. CDR3 nucleotide sequence: TGTGCCAGCAGTCACAACATCTACGAGCAGTACTTC. This codes for CASSHNIYEQYF.

The chain employs TRBV6-1 and TRBJ1-5, with a weak D call TRBD1 (6 bases). The CDR3 extends over 17 amino acids. In germline, CDR1 is MNHNS, CDR2 SASEGT. Trimming took off 2 bases at V and 4 bases at J, with 18 bases between the two ends. CDR3 sequence: CASSEPRNQGRNQPQHF. CDR3 nucleotides: TGTGCCAGCAGTGAACCGAGAAACCAGGGGAGGAATCAGCCCCAGCATTTT.

The chain has TRBV23-1 and TRBJ1-5; a possible D gene is TRBD1 (5 bases). TRBV23-1 is sorted into the ORF group, with uncertain function. V was clipped by 2 bases and J by 7 bases, with 9 bases between them. This CDR3 comprises 13 residues. CDR3 sequence reads: CASSQNQGQPQHF. Here the CDR3 DNA reads TGCGCCAGCAGTCAAAATCAGGGCCAGCCCCAGCATTTT.

The chain recombines TRBV28 with TRBJ1-2; possibly TRBD1 for D (5 bases). The CDR3 consists of 15 residues. The ends were cut back, 8 bases at V and 6 bases at J, with 22 bases in the middle. Germline loops: CDR1 MDHEN, CDR2 SYDVKM. CDR3 DNA sequence: TGTGCCAGCGGGTCCCTAGGGGAGTCACGGGATGGCTACACCTTC. It specifies CASGSLGESRDGYTF.

The gene calls are TRBV7-2 and TRBJ1-2, with D possibly matching TRBD1 (5 bases). The CDR3 is made up of 13 amino acids. V shed 8 bases and J shed 4 bases, with 14 bases lying between them. Per germline, CDR1 SGHTA and CDR2 FQGNSA. As DNA, the CDR3 is TGTGCCAGCGGGGGGGAGACTCTCTATGGCTACACCTTC. It is translated as CASGGETLYGYTF.

To note about this clone: The junction and the germline gene differ at one end; a read error may be behind it. The genes are TRBV28 and TRBJ2-7; D might be TRBD2 (6 bases). Germline V gene data show CDR1 as MDHEN and CDR2 as SYDVKM. This CDR3 comprises 13 residues. Written as DNA, the CDR3 is TGTGCCAGCAGCCCCGGGACTTGGGAAGAGCAATACTTC. This gives the protein CASSPGTWEEQYF.

This clone was seen a few times. This sequence joins TRBV15 and TRBJ1-1; D is uncertain. Germline lookup yields CDR1 LNHNV and CDR2 YYDKDF (reference sequence). The V gene lost 3 bases and the J gene lost 6 bases, with 14 bases spanning the gap. This CDR3 has 14 amino acids. The CDR3 protein is CATSRGGNLAEAFF. CDR3 nucleotide sequence: TGTGCCACCAGCAGGGGAGGGAATCTGGCTGAAGCTTTCTTT.

The V call is TRBV18, the J call TRBJ1-1; D gene uncertain. V dropped 1 base and J dropped 1 base, with 10 bases sitting between them. Germline lookup yields CDR1 KGHSH and CDR2 LQKENI. This CDR3 has 15 amino acids. CDR3 amino acids: CASSPLRGWNTEAFF. CDR3 DNA sequence: TGTGCCAGCTCACCACTACGAGGGTGGAACACTGAAGCTTTCTTT.

This rearrangement joins TRBV7-8 to TRBJ1-4; 7 bases line up with TRBD1. With 5 bases clipped from V and 5 bases from J, the junction kept 5 bases outside the gene matches. This CDR3 has 14 residues. CDR1 and CDR2 (germline): SGHVS, FQNEAQ. The CDR3 here is CASSPGQSNEKLFF. The CDR3, as DNA: TGTGCCAGCAGCCCGGGACAGAGCAATGAAAAACTGTTTTTT.

This chain links TRBV5-6 with TRBJ1-4; D is ambiguous. V lost 0 bases to trimming and J lost 5 bases, with 11 bases between them. CDR3 length: 15 amino acids. Germline V gives CDR1 SGHDT, CDR2 YYEEEE. CDR3 coding DNA: TGTGCCAGCAGCTTGGCGAGAAGTCTCAATGAAAAACTGTTTTTT. It yields the protein CASSLARSLNEKLFF.

Notes on this clone: An end of the junction does not agree with germline; a read error may underlie this. V is TRBV9 and J is TRBJ2-3; D is perhaps TRBD2 (6 bases). Germline assignment: CDR1 SGDLS and CDR2 YYNGEE. The CDR3 totals 14 residues. The CDR3 region has the DNA TGTGCCAGCAGCGCAACTACTAGCAAAGATACGCAGTATTTT. It codes for CASSATTSKDTQYF.

The J gene is TRBJ2-1, the V gene TRBV27; 8 nucleotides line up with TRBD1. Trimming removed 2 bases from V and 8 bases from J; junction bases left unmatched: 5. The CDR3 covers 14 residues. CDR1 is MNHEY, CDR2 SMNVEV, per germline (reference sequence). This CDR3 reads CASSLRQGADEQFF. Written as DNA, the CDR3 is TGTGCCAGCAGTTTACGGCAGGGGGCCGATGAGCAGTTCTTC.

Notes on this clone: The sample contains more than one DNA sequence encoding this CDR3. The V gene is TRBV27, the J gene TRBJ2-5, with TRBD2 as a possible D gene (7 bases). Trimming removed 5 bases from V and 5 bases from J, with 24 bases in between. The CDR3 totals 17 residues. Germline CDR1 is MNHEY and CDR2 is SMNVEV (reference sequence). In nucleotides, the CDR3 is TGTGCCAGCAGTCCCTGGGCCGGGGGGCAGGTCTGGGAGACCCAGTACTTC. Translated: CASSPWAGGQVWETQYF.

This chain uses TRBV2 with TRBJ1-5, with 8 nucleotides matching TRBD1. After removal of 8 bases from V and 0 bases from J, the junction contained 15 bases not matched to a gene. There are 18 residues in the CDR3. Germline V lookup: CDR1 SNHLY, CDR2 FYNNEI. As DNA, the CDR3 is TGTGCCAGCCGCCTGATGGACAGGGACAATTATAGCAATCAGCCCCAGCATTTT. Its protein is CASRLMDRDNYSNQPQHF.

The V and J genes are TRBV9 and TRBJ1-2; 7 bases are a match to TRBD1. This CDR3 contains 17 residues. J gave up 0 bases and V 3 bases, and 11 bases lay outside the gene matches. The germline V gene has CDR1 SGDLS and CDR2 YYNGEE. In DNA, the CDR3 is TGTGCCAGCAGCGCGAGACCAGGGACAGAGACTAACTATGGCTACACCTTC. Its protein is CASSARPGTETNYGYTF.

The chain joins TRBV11-3 to TRBJ2-5; D is possibly TRBD1 (5 bases). CDR3 length: 13 amino acids. The germline V gene encodes CDR1 SGHNT and CDR2 YENEEA. Trimming cost V 5 bases and J 4 bases, with 11 bases left between them. CDR3 DNA: TGTGCCAGCAGCACGACAGTCTCAGAGACCCAGTACTTC. It is translated as CASSTTVSETQYF.

The CDR3 coding sequence is TGTGCCACAGGGAGCACCGGGGAGCTGTTTTTT. Translated: CATGSTGELFF. The chain employs TRBV3-1 (or the pseudogene TRBV3-2) and TRBJ2-2; D assignment may be TRBD1 or TRBD2 (5 bases each). Trimming removed 10 bases from V and 4 bases from J, with 7 bases in between. The CDR3 totals 11 residues. In germline, CDR1 is LGHDT, CDR2 YNNKEL (reference sequence).

This sequence joins TRBV4-1 and TRBJ2-7; D possibly uses TRBD1 or TRBD2 (5 bases each). The CDR3 covers 15 residues. V dropped 3 bases and J dropped 4 bases, with 16 bases sitting between them. Germline assignment: CDR1 MGHRA and CDR2 YSYEKL. The CDR3 DNA sequence: TGCGCCAGCAGCCAGACAGAGGGTCGAATGTACGAGCAGTACTTC. The encoded protein is CASSQTEGRMYEQYF.

The J gene is TRBJ2-5, the V gene TRBV11-1; no reliable D call. The length of the CDR3 is 12 residues. CDR1 is SGHAT and CDR2 is FQDESV in the germline V gene (reference sequence). V gave up 5 bases and J gave up 5 bases, with 9 bases separating them. The CDR3 region has the DNA TGTGCCAGCAGCGCGACAAGGGAGACCCAGTACTTC. Protein sequence: CASSATRETQYF.

The V and J genes are TRBV11-3 and TRBJ2-1, with TRBD2 matching over 7 bases. V lost 3 bases, J lost 5 bases, and 13 bases stayed unmatched. Germline V lookup: CDR1 SGHNT, CDR2 YENEEA. The CDR3 spans 17 residues. The CDR3 DNA reads TGTGCCAGCAGCTTGAGGCTTGGGTGGGAGGGAGACAATGAGCAGTTCTTC. Amino acids: CASSLRLGWEGDNEQFF.

This chain links TRBV7-2 with TRBJ1-3; D is unclear. Germline V gene sequence: CDR1 SGHTA, CDR2 FQGNSA. Trimming took 0 bases from V and 2 from J, leaving 14 bases between them. This CDR3 region has 17 residues. CDR3 sequence: CASSLASIRRPGNTIYF. For the CDR3, the DNA is TGTGCCAGCAGCTTAGCAAGTATTCGGAGACCTGGAAACACCATATATTTT. The entire variable domain, with the rest obtained from reference TRBV7-2 and TRBJ1-3, is as follows: GAGVSQSPSNKVTEKGKDVELRCDPISGHTALYWYRQSLGQGLEFLIYFQGNSAPDKSGLPSDRFSAERTGGSVSTLTIQRTQQEDSAVYLCASSLASIRRPGNTIYFGEGSWLTVV.

The chain joins TRBV30 to TRBJ1-1; 12 bases match TRBD1. With 2 bases clipped from V and 8 bases from J, the junction kept 12 bases outside the gene matches. Germline loops: CDR1 GTSNPN, CDR2 SVGIG (reference sequence). The CDR3 sequence is 16 residues long. The CDR3 nucleotides read TGTGCCTGGAGTATCCCCCGGGACAGGGGGCGAATCGAAGCTTTCTTT. Translating gives CAWSIPRDRGRIEAFF. The full variable domain, its missing parts supplied by reference TRBV30 and TRBJ1-1, is SQTIHQWPATLVQPVGSPLSLECTVEGTSNPNLYWYRQAAGRGLQLLFYSVGIGQISSEVPQNLSASRPQDRQFILSSKKLLLSDSGFYLCAWSIPRDRGRIEAFFGQGTRLTVV.

This clone was counted a single time. This chain connects TRBV19 to TRBJ2-2, with D maybe TRBD1 (5 bases). There are 15 residues in the CDR3. V lost 0 bases and J lost 6, with 11 bases in between. Germline-derived CDR1 and CDR2 are LNHDA and SQIVND (reference sequence). CDR3 amino acids: CASSIDSGLAGELFF. The CDR3 DNA is TGTGCCAGTAGTATAGATTCAGGGCTCGCCGGGGAGCTGTTTTTT.

The V call is TRBV6-1, the J call TRBJ2-1, with a possible D match to TRBD2 (5 bases). The ends were cut back, 0 bases at V and 2 bases at J, with 11 bases in the middle. The CDR3 runs 16 residues. Germline V lookup: CDR1 MNHNS, CDR2 SASEGT. The DNA of the CDR3 is TGTGCCAGCAGTGAAGCTGTACTAGTGACCTACAATGAGCAGTTCTTC. As protein: CASSEAVLVTYNEQFF.

The chain links TRBV19 to TRBJ2-3; 7 bases are a match to TRBD2. CDR1 and CDR2 from the germline V gene are LNHDA and SQIVND (reference sequence). Trimming removed 3 bases from V and 2 bases from J; junction bases left unmatched: 5. The CDR3 sequence is 15 residues long. CDR3 coding DNA: TGTGCCAGTAGTATTTCTAGCGGCTACACAGATACGCAGTATTTT. Translated, it gives CASSISSGYTDTQYF.